Detailed here is one T cell receptor beta chain. TCRdb's copy holds only in-frame clones and misses some; the assay was immunoSEQ multiplex PCR. Of about 150,000 clones in the sample, 90% to 95% were seen once. The data originate from a study of OX40 agonist ivuxolimab in advanced cancers. The sequencing used CD4+ or CD8+ T cells sorted from blood, collected in a trial of the OX40 agonist ivuxolimab. This clonotype was obtained from an adult with an advanced solid tumor such as melanoma, head and neck, liver or kidney cancer.

In DNA, the CDR3 is TGTGCCAGCAGTCGTGCGGGACCTGGAAACACCATATATTTT. Protein product: CASSRAGPGNTIYF. This chain uses TRBV6-1 with TRBJ1-3; possibly TRBD1 for D (5 bases). V lost 5 bases and J 2 bases, leaving 10 bases between the germline ends. This CDR3 spans 14 amino acids. CDR1 MNHNS and CDR2 SASEGT come from the germline V gene.